The 16 T cell receptor beta chains given below trace back to one sample, sequenced in a study of shared clonotypes between healthy human individuals. The table came from immunoSEQ multiplex PCR; TCRdb's copy has only in-frame clones and leaves some out. The sample holds roughly 2.4 million clones; about 94% are singletons and the top ten take more than 0.1%. The specimen sequenced was naive CD4+ T cells sorted from blood. Subset in this sample: CD45RA+ positively selected. These receptors were collected from a man between 18 and 29 years old in good health.

The chain uses TRBV4-1 and TRBJ2-3, with 8 bases fitting TRBD1. Looked up from germline, CDR1 is MGHRA and CDR2 is YSYEKL. V trimming: 3 bases; J trimming: 11 bases; junction bases outside the gene matches: 7. The CDR3 length is 13 residues. The CDR3 region has the DNA TGCGCCAGCAGCCACCCCGGAGGACAGGGGCAGTATTTT. It translates to CASSHPGGQGQYF.

The sample holds one count of this clone. V is TRBV4-1 and J is TRBJ2-1; D is ambiguous. V was pared by 0 bases and J by 2 bases, with 5 bases between. The CDR3 is 14 residues long. Looked up from germline, CDR1 is MGHRA and CDR2 is YSYEKL. The CDR3 DNA sequence: TGCGCCAGCAGCCAAGATCGGCCCTACAATGAGCAGTTCTTC. Protein: CASSQDRPYNEQFF.

The rearrangement links TRBV18 to TRBJ1-2; D unresolved. Trimming cost V 2 bases and J 3 bases, with 7 bases left between them. The CDR3 spans 13 residues. Germline loops: CDR1 KGHSH, CDR2 LQKENI. The CDR3 spells CASSPNSDYGYTF. The CDR3 DNA is TGTGCCAGCTCACCAAACAGCGACTATGGCTACACCTTC.

The gene calls are TRBV10-1 and TRBJ2-3; D may be TRBD1 (5 bases). V was cut by 3 bases and J by 2 bases, with 12 bases left in between. The CDR3 is 15 amino acids. In germline, CDR1 is WNHNN, CDR2 SYGVQD (reference sequence). CDR3 in amino acids: CASSDQGALTDTQYF. CDR3 nucleotides: TGCGCCAGCAGTGACCAGGGCGCACTCACAGATACGCAGTATTTT.

CDR3 DNA sequence: TGTGCCAGCAGTAGTAGGGGCAGGGACACTGAAGCTTTCTTT. It translates to CASSSRGRDTEAFF. The gene calls are TRBV6-5 and TRBJ1-1; weak D call: TRBD1 (5 bases). Germline V gene lookup returns CDR1 MNHEY and CDR2 SVGAGI. This CDR3 contains 14 residues. V lost 5 bases and J 3 bases, leaving 13 bases between the germline ends.

The chain combines TRBV19 with TRBJ2-1; perhaps TRBD2 as D (7 bases). V dropped 0 bases and J dropped 5 bases, with 14 bases sitting between them. Germline CDR1 is LNHDA and CDR2 is SQIVND (reference sequence). The CDR3 runs 16 residues. CDR3 DNA: TGTGCCAGTAGTATAGATCCGGGGGGCCGAAACAATGAGCAGTTCTTC. This codes for CASSIDPGGRNNEQFF.

The chain couples TRBV27 to TRBJ1-3, with 7 positions matching TRBD1. Unmatched junction bases numbered 6, after V lost 3 bases and J lost 4 bases. CDR1 is MNHEY, CDR2 SMNVEV, per germline (reference sequence). CDR3 length: 15 residues. CDR3 nucleotide sequence: TGTGCCAGCAGTTTGACAGGGTTCGCAGGAAACACCATATATTTT. Translating it yields CASSLTGFAGNTIYF.

The chain joins TRBV27 to TRBJ1-2; no definite D call. Germline V CDR1 and CDR2: MNHEY, SMNVEV (reference sequence). CDR3 length: 13 amino acids. The V and J ends lost 4 bases and 3 bases respectively, with 9 bases between them. CDR3 region: CASSSGSHYGYTF. CDR3 sequence (DNA): TGTGCCAGCAGTTCCGGCTCCCACTATGGCTACACCTTC.

This chain links TRBV6-1 with TRBJ2-1; 8 bases match TRBD2. There are 15 residues in the CDR3. With 7 bases clipped from V and 6 bases from J, the junction kept 11 bases outside the gene matches. Germline CDR1 reads MNHNS; CDR2 reads SASEGT. CDR3 loop: CASTPMRTSINEQFF. In nucleotides, the CDR3 is TGTGCCAGCACCCCCATGAGGACTAGCATCAATGAGCAGTTCTTC.

The chain carries TRBV27 and TRBJ2-1, with D possibly being TRBD1 (6 bases). CDR1 MNHEY and CDR2 SMNVEV come from the germline V gene (reference sequence). Trimming cost V 6 bases and J 7 bases, with 16 bases left between them. This CDR3 comprises 14 residues. The CDR3 bases are TGTGCCAGCAGGAGGAACAGGGTAGGAAATGAGCAGTTCTTC. Amino acid sequence: CASRRNRVGNEQFF.

This chain connects TRBV5-6 to TRBJ1-5, with a weak D call TRBD1 (5 bases). The length of the CDR3 is 16 residues. Germline CDR1 is SGHDT and CDR2 is YYEEEE. Trimming removed 1 base at V and 1 base at J, with 12 bases between. The CDR3 nucleotides read TGTGCCAGCAGCTTGCGGGACGCCGGGAGCAATCAGCCCCAGCATTTT. Translation: CASSLRDAGSNQPQHF.

The gene calls are TRBV5-4 and TRBJ2-2; 10 bases match TRBD2. In germline, CDR1 is SGHNT, CDR2 YYREEE (reference sequence). The CDR3 spans 16 residues. The V gene end was trimmed by 3 bases and the J gene end by 1 base; junction bases not matched to a gene: 3. As DNA, the CDR3 is TGTGCCAGCAGCTCCGGACTAGCGGTGAACACCGGGGAGCTGTTTTTT. Translating it yields CASSSGLAVNTGELFF.

This rearrangement joins TRBV7-9 to TRBJ1-4; TRBD1 is a possible D gene (6 bases). V was shortened by 5 bases and J by 8 bases, with 15 bases between the two germline ends. The CDR3 spans 14 residues. Germline values: CDR1 SEHNR, CDR2 FQNEAQ (reference sequence). The CDR3 spells CASSQSGGREKLFF. For the CDR3, the DNA is TGTGCCAGCAGCCAATCTGGGGGCAGGGAAAAACTGTTTTTT.

This chain uses TRBV19 with TRBJ2-2, with 7 bases fitting TRBD1. Per germline, CDR1 LNHDA and CDR2 SQIVND (reference sequence). V shed 4 bases, J shed 1 base, and the junction held 6 bases outside the gene matches. The CDR3 is 16 residues long. CDR3 bases: TGTGCCAGTAGTACCGTTCGGACAGGGAACACCGGGGAGCTGTTTTTT. Its translation: CASSTVRTGNTGELFF.

The J gene is TRBJ2-7, the V gene TRBV5-4; perhaps TRBD1 as D (6 bases). Germline CDR1 and CDR2: SGHNT and YYREEE (reference sequence). V lost 4 bases and J lost 5, with 22 bases in between. CDR3 size: 16 residues. The CDR3 region is CASSPRGQSAPHEQYF. CDR3 nucleotide sequence: TGTGCCAGCAGCCCCCGGGGACAATCTGCCCCCCACGAGCAGTACTTC.

As to this clone: Other DNA sequences in the same sample also yield this CDR3. The chain joins TRBV7-2 to TRBJ2-2; D may be TRBD2 (5 bases). CDR1 SGHTA and CDR2 FQGNSA come from the germline V gene. The CDR3 covers 15 residues. With 3 bases removed from V and 0 bases from J, the gap between germline ends came to 8 bases. The CDR3 DNA follows: TGTGCCAGCAGCTTTTCCGGGGCGAACACCGGGGAGCTGTTTTTT. This sequence encodes CASSFSGANTGELFF.